Listed below are T cell receptor beta chains from one sample, sequenced in a study of OX40 agonist ivuxolimab in advanced cancers. Sequencing was performed with immunoSEQ multiplex PCR; in TCRdb, only in-frame clones are kept and a portion is missing. Of tens of thousands of clones in the sample, roughly nine tenths are singletons; the top ten hold around 4%. The material was CD4+ or CD8+ T cells sorted from blood, obtained in a trial of the OX40 agonist ivuxolimab. These receptors were collected from an adult with an advanced solid tumor such as melanoma, head and neck, liver or kidney cancer. Each CDR3 is given with its conserved first and last residue. Each record gives: D gene, V gene, J gene, clone size, CDR3 DNA, CDR3 protein. A D gene is named only where the DNA matches it firmly. Not every row has a clone size; where given, it reads once, few, many or a size class.

-,TRBV27,TRBJ1-1,-,TGTGCCAGCAGTATCTACAGGAACACTGAAGCTTTCTTT,CASSIYRNTEAFF
-,TRBV7-9,TRBJ2-7,-,TGTGCCAGCAGCTTCCCATCCGAGGGCGGCGAGCAGTACTTC,CASSFPSEGGEQYF
-,TRBV7-9,TRBJ2-7,-,TGTGCCAGCAGCCCACTCTGGGGGGCTAGGCCCTACGAGCAGTACTTC,CASSPLWGARPYEQYF
TRBD2,TRBV30,TRBJ2-1,-,TGTGCCTGGAGCGACCCTAGCGGTGAGCAGTTCTTC,CAWSDPSGEQFF
-,TRBV5-8,TRBJ2-1,-,TGTGCCAGCAGCTTTGGGACTGAGCAGTTCTTC,CASSFGTEQFF
-,TRBV4-2,TRBJ2-3,few,TGTGCCAGCAGCCCCAGGTCGACCGCCACAGATACGCAGTATTTT,CASSPRSTATDTQYF
-,TRBV4-1,TRBJ1-2,-,TGCGCCAGCAGCCTGACTCCCGGGCAGACTAACTATGGCTACACCTTC,CASSLTPGQTNYGYTF
-,TRBV6-4,TRBJ2-2,-,TGTGCCAGCAGTGACTCGTCGGGATTCGCCGGGGAGCTGTTTTTT,CASSDSSGFAGELFF
TRBD1,TRBV2,TRBJ2-2,-,TGTGCCAGCAGTGTTGGCAGGGGGCGCGACACCGGGGAGCTGTTTTTT,CASSVGRGRDTGELFF
TRBD2,TRBV14,TRBJ2-1,once,TGTGCCAGCAGCCAAGAATCTAGCGGGCCGTACAATGAGCAGTTCTTC,CASSQESSGPYNEQFF
TRBD2,TRBV29-1,TRBJ2-1,-,TGCAGCGTTCAAACAGGGACTAGCGGGGGCGAGGGTGAGCAGTTCTTC,CSVQTGTSGGEGEQFF
-,TRBV27,TRBJ2-1,-,TGTGCCAGCAGTTTCATGGCCTACAATGAGCAGTTCTTC,CASSFMAYNEQFF
-,TRBV5-4,TRBJ2-1,once,TGTGCCAGCGGAACTAATGGTGAGCAGTTCTTC,CASGTNGEQFF
-,TRBV2,TRBJ2-5,once,TGTGCCAGCGGCCGGAGAGAAGAGACCCAGTACTTC,CASGRREETQYF
-,TRBV4-3,TRBJ2-6,-,TGCGCCAGCAGCCAAGGTCCAGGGGACTCTGGGGCCAACGTCCTGACTTTC,CASSQGPGDSGANVLTF
-,TRBV5-4,TRBJ1-2,-,TGTGCCAGCAGCTCCCCGGACGGGTATGGCTACACCTTC,CASSSPDGYGYTF
TRBD2,TRBV2,TRBJ2-3,-,TGTGCCAGCTGGCGGGGGGGTGCAGATACGCAGTATTTT,CASWRGGADTQYF